Detailed here is one T cell receptor (beta chain). The antigen it binds to is not known. No per-base quality is available; no much larger clone lies one base away. In Seattle, one collaborating source enrolled patients while the infection was active and tracked those patients longitudinally over the course of disease. Collaborating institutions collected whole blood in K2EDTA tubes following their own protocols. For TCRbeta analysis, collaborator samples were shipped as frozen whole blood, as isolated PBMCs, or as DNA extracted from either sample type. TCRbeta CDR3 regions were amplified from genomic DNA by means of the immunoSEQ Assay, a bias-controlled multiplex PCR. Processing in the source paper ran as follows. Within the assay, amplification of reference gene primers was used to estimate how many nucleated cells each sample contained. Sequence reads were collapsed and filtered to measure the absolute abundance of every unique TCRbeta CDR3 rearrangement. For each sample, productive Simpson clonality was calculated as the square root of Simpson's diversity index over productive rearrangements. TCRdb holds this immuneACCESS table with in-frame rearrangements only. Some clones are missing; in checked studies, unresolved V genes explain under half, and the rest has no known cause. V and J calls plus clone size are reproduced from that table; the DNA served to infer D and trimming. The sample has about 230,000 clones on record, more than 75% of them singletons. Together, the top ten hold roughly 12% of the sample.

The data derive from a study of blood T cell repertoires in COVID-19 (dated by TCRdb to 2020 to 2022). About the study as a whole: The collaborator samples originated in the United States, Italy and Spain and spanned the acute and convalescent phases of COVID-19. Nearly every sample came with metadata listing a de-identified subject ID, COVID-19 status, age in years and sex. The repertoires were released in a freely available public database meant as a resource for research on the immune response to SARS-CoV-2. Deeply sampled blood TCRbeta repertoires from subjects exposed to, actively infected with, or recovered from COVID-19 were included in the dataset. HLA class I and class II types, where available, came from metadata supplied by the sample provider rather than from assay-based typing. Samples came from the ongoing ImmuneRACE study (first 160 participants) plus 1,254 subjects from 6 global collaborators. The prospective study material was composed of cDNA or gDNA derived from T cells, B-cell-depleted T cells, or PBMCs.

CDR1 and CDR2 were assigned from the germline V gene as KGHSH and LQKENI. The CDR3 measures 14 amino acids from cysteine to phenylalanine. Of all the DNA, just the CDR3 is kept, 42 bases in frame from base 1. V loses 3 bases, J loses 9 bases, and the germline ends lie 12 bases apart. Beyond this particular receptor, the publication reports: Clinical and demographic metadata were provided uncurated, with the amount varying by source and participant.

This receptor was obtained from a man aged 50 or older with COVID-19, enrolled during active disease. The chain joins TRBV18 to TRBJ1-6, and possibly TRBD1, on 5 matching bases. Sequencing was performed on peripheral blood. DNA sequence: TGTGCCAGCTCACCTGGGGGGTCCGGTTCACCCCTCCACTTT. It translates to CASSPGGSGSPLHF.